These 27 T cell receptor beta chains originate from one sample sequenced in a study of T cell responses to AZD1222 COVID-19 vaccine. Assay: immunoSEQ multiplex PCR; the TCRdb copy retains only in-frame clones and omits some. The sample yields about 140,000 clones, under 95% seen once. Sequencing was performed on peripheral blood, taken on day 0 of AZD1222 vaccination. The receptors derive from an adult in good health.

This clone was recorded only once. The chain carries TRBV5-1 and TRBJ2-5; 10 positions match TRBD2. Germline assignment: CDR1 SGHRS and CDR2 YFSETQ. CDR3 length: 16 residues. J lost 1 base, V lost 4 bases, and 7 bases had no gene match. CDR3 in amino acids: CASSLSSGGLQETQYF. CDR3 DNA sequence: TGCGCCAGCAGCCTATCTAGCGGGGGACTCCAAGAGACCCAGTACTTC. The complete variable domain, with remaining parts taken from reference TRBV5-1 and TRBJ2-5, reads KAGVTQTPRYLIKTRGQQVTLSCSPISGHRSVSWYQQTPGQGLQFLFEYFSETQRNKGNFPGRFSGRQFSNSRSEMNVSTLELGDSALYLCASSLSSGGLQETQYFGPGTRLLVL.

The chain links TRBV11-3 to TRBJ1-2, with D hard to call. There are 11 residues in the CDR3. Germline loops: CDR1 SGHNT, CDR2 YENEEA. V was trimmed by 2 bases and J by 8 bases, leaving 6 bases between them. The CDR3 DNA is TGTGCCAGCAGCTTACGGGTGGGCTACACCTTC. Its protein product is CASSLRVGYTF.

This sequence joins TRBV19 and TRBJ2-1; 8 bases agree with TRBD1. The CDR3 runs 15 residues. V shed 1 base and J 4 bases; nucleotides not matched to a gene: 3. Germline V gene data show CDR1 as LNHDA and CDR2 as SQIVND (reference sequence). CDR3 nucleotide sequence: TGTGCCAGTAGTATAGGAACAGGGGGTTACAATGAGCAGTTCTTC. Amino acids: CASSIGTGGYNEQFF.

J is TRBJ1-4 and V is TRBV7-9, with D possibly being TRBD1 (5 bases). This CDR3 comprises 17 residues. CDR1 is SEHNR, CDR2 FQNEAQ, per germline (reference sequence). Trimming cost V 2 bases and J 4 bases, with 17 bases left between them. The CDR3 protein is CASSLFGSGPINEKLFF. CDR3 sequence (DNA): TGTGCCAGCAGCTTATTCGGGTCGGGACCCATTAATGAAAAACTGTTTTTT.

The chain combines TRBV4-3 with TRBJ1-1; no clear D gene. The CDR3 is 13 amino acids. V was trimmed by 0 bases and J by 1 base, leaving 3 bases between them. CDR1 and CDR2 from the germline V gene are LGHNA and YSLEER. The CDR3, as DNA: TGCGCCAGCAGCCAAGAAGAGAACACTGAAGCTTTCTTT. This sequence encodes CASSQEENTEAFF.

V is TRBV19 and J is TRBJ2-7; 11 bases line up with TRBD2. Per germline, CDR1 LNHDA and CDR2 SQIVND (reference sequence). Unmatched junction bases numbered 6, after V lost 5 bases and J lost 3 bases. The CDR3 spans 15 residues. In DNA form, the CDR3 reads TGTGCCAGTAGTTGGCTAGCGGGAGGTCTCTACGAGCAGTACTTC. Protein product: CASSWLAGGLYEQYF. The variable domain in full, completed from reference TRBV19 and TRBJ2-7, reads DGGITQSPKYLFRKEGQNVTLSCEQNLNHDAMYWYRQDPGQGLRLIYYSQIVNDFQKGDIAEGYSVSREKKESFPLTVTSAQKNPTAFYLCASSWLAGGLYEQYFGPGTRLTVT.

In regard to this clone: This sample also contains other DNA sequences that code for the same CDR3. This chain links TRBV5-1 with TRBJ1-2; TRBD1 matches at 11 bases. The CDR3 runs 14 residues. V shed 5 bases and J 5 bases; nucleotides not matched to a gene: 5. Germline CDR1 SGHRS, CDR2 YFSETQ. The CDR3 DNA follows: TGCGCCAGCAGTTCCGGACAGGGGGCGTATGGCTACACCTTC. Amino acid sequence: CASSSGQGAYGYTF.

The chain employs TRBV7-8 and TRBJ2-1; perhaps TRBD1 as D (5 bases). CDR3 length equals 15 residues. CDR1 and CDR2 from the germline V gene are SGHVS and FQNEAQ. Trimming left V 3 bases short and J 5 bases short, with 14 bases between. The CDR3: CASSFRQGPNNEQFF. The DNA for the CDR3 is TGTGCCAGCAGCTTTCGTCAGGGTCCGAACAATGAGCAGTTCTTC.

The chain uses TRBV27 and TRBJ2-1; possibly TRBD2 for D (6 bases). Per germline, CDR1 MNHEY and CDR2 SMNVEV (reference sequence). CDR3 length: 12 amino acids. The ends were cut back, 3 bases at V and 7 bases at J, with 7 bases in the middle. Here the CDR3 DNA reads TGTGCCAGCAGTTTCGGGGGAAATGAGCAGTTCTTC. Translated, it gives CASSFGGNEQFF.

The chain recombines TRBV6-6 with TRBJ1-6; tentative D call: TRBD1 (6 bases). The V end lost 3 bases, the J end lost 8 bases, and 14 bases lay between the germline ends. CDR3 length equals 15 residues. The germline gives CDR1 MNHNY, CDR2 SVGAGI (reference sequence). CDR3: CASSYVLRGDSPLHF. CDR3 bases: TGTGCCAGCAGTTATGTTCTGAGGGGGGATTCACCCCTCCACTTT.

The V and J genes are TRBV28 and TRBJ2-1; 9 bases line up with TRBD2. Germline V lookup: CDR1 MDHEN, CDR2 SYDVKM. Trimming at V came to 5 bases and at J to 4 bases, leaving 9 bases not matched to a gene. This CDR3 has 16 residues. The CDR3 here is CASSLDSGGQYNEQFF. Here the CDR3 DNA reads TGTGCCAGCAGTCTCGATAGCGGGGGTCAGTACAATGAGCAGTTCTTC.

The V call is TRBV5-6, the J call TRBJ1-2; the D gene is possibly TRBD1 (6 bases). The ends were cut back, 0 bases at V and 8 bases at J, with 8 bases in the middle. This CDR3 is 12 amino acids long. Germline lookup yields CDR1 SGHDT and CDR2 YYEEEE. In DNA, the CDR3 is TGTGCCAGCAGCTTGGACAGGGCGGGCTACACCTTC. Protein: CASSLDRAGYTF.

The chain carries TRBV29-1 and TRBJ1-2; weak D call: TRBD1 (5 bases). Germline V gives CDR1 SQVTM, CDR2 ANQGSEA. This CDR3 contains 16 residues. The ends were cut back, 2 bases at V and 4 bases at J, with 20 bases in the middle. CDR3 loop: CSVESPGAELGYGYTF. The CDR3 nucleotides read TGCAGCGTTGAATCCCCCGGGGCAGAATTGGGCTATGGCTACACCTTC.

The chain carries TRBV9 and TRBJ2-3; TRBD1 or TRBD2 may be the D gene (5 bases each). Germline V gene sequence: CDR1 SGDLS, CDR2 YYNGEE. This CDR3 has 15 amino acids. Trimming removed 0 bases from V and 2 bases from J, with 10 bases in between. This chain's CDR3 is CASSVGGFPTDTQYF. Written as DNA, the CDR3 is TGTGCCAGCAGCGTAGGGGGGTTTCCCACAGATACGCAGTATTTT.

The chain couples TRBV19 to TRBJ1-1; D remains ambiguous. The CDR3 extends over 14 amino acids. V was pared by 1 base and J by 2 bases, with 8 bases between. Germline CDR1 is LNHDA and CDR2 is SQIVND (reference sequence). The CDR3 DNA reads TGTGCCAGTAGTATAGGCACAGTCAACACTGAAGCTTTCTTT. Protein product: CASSIGTVNTEAFF.

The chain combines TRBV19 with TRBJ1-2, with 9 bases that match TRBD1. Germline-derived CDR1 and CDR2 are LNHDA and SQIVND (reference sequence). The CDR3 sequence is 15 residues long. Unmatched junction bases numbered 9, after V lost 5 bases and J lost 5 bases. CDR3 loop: CASSPWDREKYGYTF. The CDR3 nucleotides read TGTGCCAGTAGTCCTTGGGACAGGGAGAAGTATGGCTACACCTTC.

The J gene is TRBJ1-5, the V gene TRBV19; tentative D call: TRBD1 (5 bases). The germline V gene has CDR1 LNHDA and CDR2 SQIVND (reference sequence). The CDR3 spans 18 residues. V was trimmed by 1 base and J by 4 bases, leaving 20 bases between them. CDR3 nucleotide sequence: TGTGCCAGTAGTATAGCCCAGGGATCCTCGGGGTGGAATCAGCCCCAGCATTTT. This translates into CASSIAQGSSGWNQPQHF.

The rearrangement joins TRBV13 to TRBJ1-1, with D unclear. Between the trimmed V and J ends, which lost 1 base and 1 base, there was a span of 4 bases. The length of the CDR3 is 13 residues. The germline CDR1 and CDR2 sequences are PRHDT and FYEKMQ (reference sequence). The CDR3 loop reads CASSLERNTEAFF. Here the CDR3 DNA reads TGTGCCAGCAGCTTAGAGCGGAACACTGAAGCTTTCTTT.

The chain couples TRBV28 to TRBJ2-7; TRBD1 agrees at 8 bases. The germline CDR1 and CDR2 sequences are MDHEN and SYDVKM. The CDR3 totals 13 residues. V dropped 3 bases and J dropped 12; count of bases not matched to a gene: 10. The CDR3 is CASSLGTRDRWYF. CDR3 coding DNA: TGTGCCAGCAGTTTGGGTACCCGGGACAGGTGGTACTTC.

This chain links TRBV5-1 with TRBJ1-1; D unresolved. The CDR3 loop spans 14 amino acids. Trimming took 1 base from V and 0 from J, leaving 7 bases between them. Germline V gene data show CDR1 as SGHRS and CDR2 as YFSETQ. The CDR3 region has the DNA TGCGCCAGCAGCTTGTCCGTTATGAACACTGAAGCTTTCTTT. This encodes CASSLSVMNTEAFF.

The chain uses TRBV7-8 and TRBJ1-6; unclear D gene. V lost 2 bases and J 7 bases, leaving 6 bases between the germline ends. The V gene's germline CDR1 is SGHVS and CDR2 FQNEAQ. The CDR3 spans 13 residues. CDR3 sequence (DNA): TGTGCCAGCAGCTTACGCCTCAATTCACCCCTCCACTTT. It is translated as CASSLRLNSPLHF.

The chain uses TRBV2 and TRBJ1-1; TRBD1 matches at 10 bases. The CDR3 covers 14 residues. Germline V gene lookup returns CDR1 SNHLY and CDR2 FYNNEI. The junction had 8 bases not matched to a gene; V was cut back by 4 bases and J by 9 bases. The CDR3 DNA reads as TGTGCCAGCAGTGTGGGGACAGGGGCATTTCAAGCTTTCTTT. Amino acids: CASSVGTGAFQAFF.

The CDR3, as DNA: TGTGCCAGCAGTTTAGGCCGTGACGGGACCCAGTACTTC. This codes for CASSLGRDGTQYF. V and J are TRBV28 and TRBJ2-5; no reliable D call. Trimming took 2 bases from V and 7 from J, leaving 11 bases between them. CDR3 size: 13 residues. Germline V gene sequence: CDR1 MDHEN, CDR2 SYDVKM.

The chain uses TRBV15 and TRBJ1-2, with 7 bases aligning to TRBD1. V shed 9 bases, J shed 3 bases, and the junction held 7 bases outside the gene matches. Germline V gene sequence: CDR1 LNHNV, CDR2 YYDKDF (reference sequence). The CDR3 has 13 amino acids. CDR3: CATGEGAYYGYTF. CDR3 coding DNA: TGTGCCACGGGGGAGGGGGCCTACTATGGCTACACCTTC.

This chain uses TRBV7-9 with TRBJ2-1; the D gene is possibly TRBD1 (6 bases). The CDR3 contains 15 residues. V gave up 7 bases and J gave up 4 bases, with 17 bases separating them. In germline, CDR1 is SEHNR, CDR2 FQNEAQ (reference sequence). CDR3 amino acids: CASTRLGTTYNEQFF. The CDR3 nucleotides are TGTGCCAGCACCCGCTTGGGGACAACATACAATGAGCAGTTCTTC.

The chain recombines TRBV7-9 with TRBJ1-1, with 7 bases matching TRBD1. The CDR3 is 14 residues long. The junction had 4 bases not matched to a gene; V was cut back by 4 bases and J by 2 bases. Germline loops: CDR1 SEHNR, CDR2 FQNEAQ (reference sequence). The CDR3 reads CASSYDRANTEAFF. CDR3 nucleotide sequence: TGTGCCAGCAGCTACGACAGGGCAAACACTGAAGCTTTCTTT.

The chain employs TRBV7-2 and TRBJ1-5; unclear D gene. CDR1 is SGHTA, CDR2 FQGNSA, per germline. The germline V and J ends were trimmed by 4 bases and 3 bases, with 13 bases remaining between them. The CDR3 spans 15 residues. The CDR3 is CASSSMDGNNQPQHF. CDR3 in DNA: TGTGCCAGCAGCTCCATGGACGGTAACAATCAGCCCCAGCATTTT.